The following is a T cell receptor (beta chain) sequence with its context. The sample belongs to a study of OX40 agonist ivuxolimab in advanced cancers. Whole-study context: With a range of roughly 23 to 90, age averaged approximately 54 years, and roughly 80% were male.

This CDR3 region has 20 residues. Trimming at V came to 4 bases and at J to 0 bases, leaving 15 bases not matched to a gene. Per the germline V gene, CDR1 is MGHRA and CDR2 is YSYEKL. TCRdb's table, derived via immunoSEQ multiplex PCR, lists solely in-frame clones and lacks some. Found here are fewer than 85,000 clones, about 86% of them singletons; the top ten hold roughly 2%. This sequence joins TRBV4-1 and TRBJ2-6; 7 bases fit TRBD1. The sample consisted of CD4+ or CD8+ T cells sorted from blood, taken in a trial of the OX40 agonist ivuxolimab. The TCR originated in an adult with an advanced solid tumor such as melanoma, head and neck, liver or kidney cancer. CDR3 protein: CASSLQNDRVLVSGANVLTF. For the CDR3, the DNA is TGCGCCAGCAGCCTCCAAAACGACAGGGTCCTCGTCTCTGGGGCCAACGTCCTGACTTTC.